The source of this T cell receptor beta chain is a study of T-cell reconstitution after alpha-beta-depleted transplantation in children (dated by TCRdb to between 2015 and 2016). With respect to the entire study: Using TCR repertoire profiling, the study followed T-cell immune reconstitution in a quantitative way in children after TCRalphabeta/CD19-depleted allogeneic hematopoietic cell transplantation. General findings and caveats noted by the study authors: Apparently early alphabetaT-cell count recovery about two months after transplant reportedly relied on only several hundred rapidly expanded clones derived from non-depleted graft cells. In some patients, the high TCRbeta diversity seen at day 60 was put down to recipient T cells and intrathymic progenitors that had survived conditioning. The frequencies of hyperexpanded clones fell over the following months, and after one year, T-cell counts and TCRbeta diversity were mostly attributed to newly produced T cells.

This specimen's treatment or condition label, per the study, means: allogeneic hematopoietic cell transplantation with graft depleted of TCRalphabeta T cells and CD19 B cells. The transplant recipients were children given TCRalphabeta/CD19-depleted allogeneic hematopoietic cell grafts. Trimming removed 5 bases from V and 5 bases from J, leaving 14 bases between the germline ends. The germline V gene gives CDR1 as SGHAT and CDR2 as FQNNGV. Measured from the cysteine to the phenylalanine, the CDR3 is 14 residues long. The DNA shown is the 42-base CDR3, in frame from base 1. This clonotype has ten or more counts. The antigen it recognizes is unknown. Per-base qualities were not stored, and no clone one base away is much larger. Receptor amplification or capture employed PCR. TCRdb records Illumina HiSeq 2500 as the sequencer. TCR library preparation used molecular barcoding, with unique molecular identifiers applied to normalize quantification of the TCRbeta repertoire. The raw public data were reprocessed by TCRdb itself: fastp quality trimming at Q25, MiXCR clonotype calling, in-frame beta chains only. Entries are consolidated by CDR3 protein sequence, retaining the most common genes and DNA. The sample profile shows about 300,000 distinct CDR3 sequences; around 10% of them were found once. Just under 7.5% of the sample is taken by the ten largest.

The chain couples TRBV11-2 to TRBJ2-3, with the D call perhaps TRBD1 or TRBD2, each one matching 5 bases. The sample in question was PBMCs, obtained before TCRalphabeta/CD19-depleted stem cell transplant. The TCR sequence derives from a boy younger than two with acute myeloid leukemia, due to receive a stem cell transplant. The base sequence is TGTGCCAGCAGCCAGCAGGGAGTGATAGATACGCAGTATTTT. The encoded protein is CASSQQGVIDTQYF. The entire variable domain, with the stretches around the CDR3 drawn from the reference TRBV11-2 and TRBJ2-3 proteins, is EAGVAQSPRYKIIEKRQSVAFWCNPISGHATLYWYQQILGQGPKLLIQFQNNGVVDDSQLPKDRFSAERLKGVDSTLKIQPAKLEDSAVYLCASSQQGVIDTQYFGPGTRLTVL.